The 15 T cell receptor beta chains listed next were all sequenced from one sample in a study of T-cell memory formation after mild COVID-19. TCRdb processed the 5' RACE reads anew with MiXCR; each CDR3 protein has one entry. The sample comprises 300,000 to 400,000 distinct CDR3 sequences, around 21% of which are singletons, and approximately 12% rests with the top ten. Sequencing used PBMCs or a T cell subset sorted from them (not recorded which). The source is an adult woman who had mild COVID-19 (a few samples of this study predate the infection). Cell type and time point are not known.

The chain joins TRBV7-9 to TRBJ2-1; D remains ambiguous. The V gene's germline CDR1 is SEHNR and CDR2 FQNEAQ (reference sequence). The CDR3 length is 15 residues. Trimming cost V 1 base and J 2 bases, with 9 bases left between them. The CDR3 sequence: CASSLDVGTYNEQFF. CDR3 coding DNA: TGTGCCAGCAGCTTAGACGTTGGGACCTACAATGAGCAGTTCTTC.

The V call is TRBV7-9, the J call TRBJ2-2, with no clear D. V gave up 2 bases and J gave up 4 bases, with 8 bases separating them. CDR3 length: 14 amino acids. The germline V gene has CDR1 SEHNR and CDR2 FQNEAQ (reference sequence). Here the CDR3 reads CASSLLGFTGELFF. As DNA, the CDR3 is TGTGCCAGCAGCTTATTAGGATTCACCGGGGAGCTGTTTTTT.

The chain combines TRBV7-6 with TRBJ2-5; TRBD1 is a possible D gene (5 bases). The V gene lost 5 bases and the J gene lost 2 bases, with 12 bases spanning the gap. The germline V gene encodes CDR1 SGHVS and CDR2 FNYEAQ. CDR3 size: 14 residues. CDR3 coding DNA: TGTGCCAGCAGCCCGGCAAGGGGACAAGAGACCCAGTACTTC. Its protein is CASSPARGQETQYF.

This clonotype appeared a few times. Its ends do not fully match the called genes, so a read error is possible. The V and J genes are TRBV3-1 and TRBJ1-1, with TRBD1 matching 9 bases. The CDR3 contains 15 residues. Germline CDR1 is LGHDT and CDR2 is YNNKEL (reference sequence). The CDR3 region is CASSFRDRVNTEAFF. Here the CDR3 DNA reads TGTGCCAGCAGCTTCCGGGACAGGGTGAACACCGAAGCTTTCTTT.

This clonotype was seen only a few times. V is TRBV7-9 and J is TRBJ1-1, with D possibly being TRBD1 (5 bases). The V and J ends lost 5 bases and 10 bases respectively, with 26 bases between them. The CDR3 consists of 16 residues. Germline loops: CDR1 SEHNR, CDR2 FQNEAQ (reference sequence). This chain's CDR3 is CASSLPWGDLGSGAFF. The CDR3 DNA follows: TGTGCCAGCAGCCTCCCGTGGGGGGACCTGGGATCAGGAGCTTTCTTT. The full variable domain, its missing parts supplied by reference TRBV7-9 and TRBJ1-1, is DTGVSQNPRHKITKRGQNVTFRCDPISEHNRLYWYRQTLGQGPEFLTYFQNEAQLEKSRLLSDRFSAERPKGSFSTLEIQRTEQGDSAMYLCASSLPWGDLGSGAFFGQGTRLTVV.

V is TRBV30 and J is TRBJ1-1; the D is unclear. Trimming shortened V by 5 bases and J by 1 base, and 5 bases separated the two germline ends. CDR3 length equals 11 residues. Germline CDR1 GTSNPN, CDR2 SVGIG (reference sequence). The DNA of the CDR3 is TGTGCCTGGCGGGGGAACACTGAAGCTTTCTTT. This translates into CAWRGNTEAFF.

This clonotype is a singleton in its sample. As DNA, the CDR3 is TGTGCCAGCAGACGCCATAGCGGTTGGTTGGTCTACAATGAGCAGTTCTTC. Translated, it gives CASRRHSGWLVYNEQFF. The chain joins TRBV3-1 to TRBJ2-1, with a possible D match to TRBD2 (6 bases). The CDR3 runs 17 residues. V dropped 6 bases and J dropped 3 bases, with 21 bases sitting between them. Germline loops: CDR1 LGHDT, CDR2 YNNKEL (reference sequence).

This chain joins TRBV4-1 and TRBJ1-2, with D maybe TRBD1 (5 bases). The CDR3 consists of 13 residues. The V gene's germline CDR1 is MGHRA and CDR2 YSYEKL. The V end was cut by 6 bases, the J end by 7 bases, with 15 bases between. The CDR3 coding sequence is TGCGCCAGCAGGGGGCAAGGGGTGGGTGGCTACACCTTC. This gives the protein CASRGQGVGGYTF.

This clonotype turned up a few times. The gene calls are TRBV7-3 and TRBJ2-1; D remains ambiguous. Germline lookup yields CDR1 SGHTA and CDR2 FQGTGA. With 1 base removed from V and 9 bases from J, the gap between germline ends came to 19 bases. This CDR3 contains 16 residues. The CDR3 nucleotides read TGTGCCAGCAGCTTAAGGGGAAAGGCAAAGTGGGGTGAGCAGTTCTTC. This codes for CASSLRGKAKWGEQFF.

The rearrangement links TRBV5-6 to TRBJ2-3, with a possible D match to TRBD2 (6 bases). In germline, CDR1 is SGHDT, CDR2 YYEEEE. The CDR3 is 15 residues long. The V end lost 0 bases, the J end lost 4 bases, and 12 bases lay between the germline ends. This chain's CDR3 is CASSLASSAPDTQYF. The CDR3 bases are TGTGCCAGCAGCTTGGCGTCTAGCGCCCCAGATACGCAGTATTTT.

The chain joins TRBV7-8 to TRBJ2-5; no clear D. The CDR3 contains 12 residues. V lost 5 bases to trimming and J lost 8 bases, with 12 bases between them. The germline V gene encodes CDR1 SGHVS and CDR2 FQNEAQ. The CDR3 is CASSPILPTQYF. CDR3 DNA: TGTGCCAGCAGCCCCATCTTACCTACCCAGTACTTC.

The chain recombines TRBV5-5 with TRBJ1-2; a weak D match, TRBD1 (5 bases). Trimming cost V 0 bases and J 1 base, with 16 bases left between them. CDR3 length: 17 amino acids. The germline CDR1 and CDR2 sequences are SGHKS and YYEKEE (reference sequence). Here the CDR3 DNA reads TGTGCCAGCAGCTTGGGTAAACTCCGGGACCTTAACTATGGCTACACCTTC. As protein: CASSLGKLRDLNYGYTF.

V and J are TRBV7-7 and TRBJ2-5; D not resolved. Germline assignment: CDR1 SSHAT and CDR2 FNYEAQ (reference sequence). This CDR3 has 15 residues. The V gene lost 3 bases and the J gene lost 5 bases, with 16 bases spanning the gap. The CDR3 loop reads CASSLDGAGTETQYF. CDR3 bases: TGTGCCAGCAGCTTGGACGGTGCTGGCACGGAGACCCAGTACTTC.

Ten or more counts support this clonotype. This chain connects TRBV24-1 to TRBJ2-1; TRBD2 matches at 12 bases. The trim removed 6 bases at V and 6 bases at J, leaving 11 bases unmatched. This CDR3 is 17 amino acids long. The germline V gene encodes CDR1 KGHDR and CDR2 SFDVKD. The CDR3 sequence is CATSSVSPSGRGNEQFF. CDR3 nucleotide sequence: TGTGCCACCAGTTCCGTGAGCCCTAGCGGGAGGGGCAATGAGCAGTTCTTC.

This clonotype turned up a few times. The rearrangement links TRBV7-9 to TRBJ2-7, with D possibly TRBD2 on 6 matching bases. V dropped 0 bases and J dropped 0 bases, with 9 bases sitting between them. Germline-derived CDR1 and CDR2 are SEHNR and FQNEAQ (reference sequence). This CDR3 spans 15 amino acids. This CDR3 is CASSLASGHSYEQYF. CDR3 DNA: TGTGCCAGCAGCTTAGCTAGCGGACACTCCTACGAGCAGTACTTC. The full variable domain, completed using reference TRBV7-9 and TRBJ2-7, is DTGVSQNPRHKITKRGQNVTFRCDPISEHNRLYWYRQTLGQGPEFLTYFQNEAQLEKSRLLSDRFSAERPKGSFSTLEIQRTEQGDSAMYLCASSLASGHSYEQYFGPGTRLTVT.